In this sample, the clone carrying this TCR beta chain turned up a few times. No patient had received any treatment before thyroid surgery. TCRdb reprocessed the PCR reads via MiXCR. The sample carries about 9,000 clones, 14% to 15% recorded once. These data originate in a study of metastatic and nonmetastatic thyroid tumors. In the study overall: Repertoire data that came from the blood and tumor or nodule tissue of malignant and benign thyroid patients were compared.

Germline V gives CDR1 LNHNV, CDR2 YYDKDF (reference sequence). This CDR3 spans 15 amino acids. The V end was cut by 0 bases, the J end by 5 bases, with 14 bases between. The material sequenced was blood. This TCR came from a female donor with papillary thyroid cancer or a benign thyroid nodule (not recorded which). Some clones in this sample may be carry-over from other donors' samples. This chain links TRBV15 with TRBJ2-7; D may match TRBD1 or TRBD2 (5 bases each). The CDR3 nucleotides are TGTGCCACCAGCAGAGATGCAGGGACCCCCGACGAGCAGTACTTC. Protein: CATSRDAGTPDEQYF. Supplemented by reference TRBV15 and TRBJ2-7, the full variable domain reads DAMVIQNPRYQVTQFGKPVTLSCSQTLNHNVMYWYQQKSSQAPKLLFHYYDKDFNNEADTPDNFQSRRPNTSFCFLDIRSPGLGDTAMYLCATSRDAGTPDEQYFGPGTRLTVT.